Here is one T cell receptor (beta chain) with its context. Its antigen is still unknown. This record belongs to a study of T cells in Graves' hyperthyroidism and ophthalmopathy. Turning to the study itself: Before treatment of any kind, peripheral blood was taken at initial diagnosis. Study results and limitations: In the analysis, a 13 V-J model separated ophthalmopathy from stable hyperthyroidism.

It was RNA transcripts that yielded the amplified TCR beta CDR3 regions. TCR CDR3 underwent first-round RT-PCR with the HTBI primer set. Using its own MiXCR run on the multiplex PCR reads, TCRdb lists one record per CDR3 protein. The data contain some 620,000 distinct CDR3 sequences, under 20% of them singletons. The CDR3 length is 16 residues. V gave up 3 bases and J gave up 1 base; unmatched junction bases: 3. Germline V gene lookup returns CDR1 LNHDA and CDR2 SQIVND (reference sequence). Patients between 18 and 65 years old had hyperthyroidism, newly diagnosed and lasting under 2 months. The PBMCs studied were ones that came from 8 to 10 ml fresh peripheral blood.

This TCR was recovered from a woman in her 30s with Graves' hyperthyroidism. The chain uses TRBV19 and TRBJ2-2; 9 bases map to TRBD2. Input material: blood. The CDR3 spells CASSISGRWNTGELFF. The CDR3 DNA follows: TGTGCCAGTAGTATTAGCGGGAGATGGAACACCGGGGAGCTGTTTTTT. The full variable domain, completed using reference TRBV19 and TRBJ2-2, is DGGITQSPKYLFRKEGQNVTLSCEQNLNHDAMYWYRQDPGQGLRLIYYSQIVNDFQKGDIAEGYSVSREKKESFPLTVTSAQKNPTAFYLCASSISGRWNTGELFFGEGSRLTVL.